Each of the 24 T cell receptor beta chains below was sequenced from the same sample in a study of T cell repertoires in cytomegalovirus infection. Each CDR3 protein is one row after TCRdb ran MiXCR on the reads. The sample lists approximately 500,000 distinct CDR3 sequences, more than 15% occurring once. Sequenced material: CD8+ T cells from PBMCs. These receptors all come from a human donor in good health (CMV status not recorded). Some clones in this sample may be carry-over from other donors' samples.

This clonotype showed up many times. This chain joins TRBV12-3 or TRBV12-4 and TRBJ2-5; D not resolved. The V end was cut by 4 bases, the J end by 2 bases, with 14 bases between. The CDR3 runs to 15 residues. CDR3 sequence: CASSWEWNLQETQYF. CDR3 coding DNA: TGTGCCAGCAGTTGGGAATGGAACTTACAAGAGACCCAGTACTTC.

In this sample, this clonotype turned up a few times. For the CDR3, the DNA is TGTGCCAGCAGTTACCTAGACAGGGGGCCCCGCCCCTATGGCTACACCTTC. As protein: CASSYLDRGPRPYGYTF. The chain recombines TRBV6-6 with TRBJ1-2, with TRBD1 identical over 10 bases. The V and J ends lost 2 bases and 4 bases, in that order; junction bases with no gene match: 10. From germline, CDR1 is MNHNY and CDR2 SVGAGI (reference sequence). The CDR3 loop spans 17 amino acids.

As for this clonotype: Since a much larger clone is just one base distant, this may be a read error. This chain connects TRBV28 to TRBJ2-7; D is perhaps TRBD2 (5 bases). The V gene's germline CDR1 is MDHEN and CDR2 SYDVKM. The CDR3 loop spans 13 amino acids. Trimming removed 3 bases from V and 2 bases from J, with 8 bases in between. Here the CDR3 DNA reads TGTGCCAGCAGTTTTGAAGCGGCCTACGAGCAGTACTTC. Residues: CASSFEAAYEQYF.

Turning to this clonotype: The CDR3 end shows no conserved phenylalanine or tryptophan, and so a read error is likely. This rearrangement joins TRBV4-1 to TRBJ1-3; D uncertain. CDR1 is MGHRA, CDR2 YSYEKL, per germline. The CDR3 length is 13 residues. V was cut by 0 bases and J by 8 bases, with 8 bases left in between. The CDR3 region has the DNA TGCGCCAGCAGCCAAGAATGGAAGGACACCATATATTGT. Amino acids: CASSQEWKDTIYC.

As to this clonotype: Since a much larger clone is just one base distant, this may be a read error. This CDR3 is missing its conserved last phenylalanine or tryptophan, likely due to a read error. The chain links TRBV7-9 to TRBJ1-2; 7 positions agree with TRBD1. Per the germline V gene, CDR1 is SEHNR and CDR2 is FQNEAQ (reference sequence). V trimming: 4 bases; J trimming: 0 bases; junction bases outside the gene matches: 8. This CDR3 is built from 16 residues. CDR3 sequence reads: CASSSSDRAPNYGYTL. In DNA, the CDR3 is TGTGCCAGCAGCTCCAGCGACAGGGCTCCTAACTATGGCTACACCTTA.

Ten or more counts support this clonotype. The chain carries TRBV7-9 and TRBJ1-1; D perhaps matches TRBD1 (5 bases). Germline CDR1 and CDR2: SEHNR and FQNEAQ (reference sequence). The V end lost 5 bases, the J end lost 0 bases, and 13 bases lay between the germline ends. The length of the CDR3 is 15 residues. The CDR3 region has the DNA TGTGCCAGCAGCCCGGGGACGGACATGAACACTGAAGCTTTCTTT. Its protein is CASSPGTDMNTEAFF.

V is TRBV2 and J is TRBJ1-2; TRBD1 matches 8 bases. Germline assignment: CDR1 SNHLY and CDR2 FYNNEI. J was trimmed by 7 bases and V by 6 bases; bases with no gene match: 4. There are 12 residues in the CDR3. This CDR3 is CASRDRATGYTF. The CDR3 coding sequence is TGTGCCAGCAGGGACAGGGCCACTGGCTACACCTTC. The whole variable domain, filled in from reference TRBV2 and TRBJ1-2, reads EPEVTQTPSHQVTQMGQEVILRCVPISNHLYFYWYRQILGQKVEFLVSFYNNEISEKSEIFDDQFSVERPDGSNFTLKIRSTKLEDSAMYFCASRDRATGYTFGSGTRLTVV.

This chain connects TRBV7-6 to TRBJ2-5; the D is unclear. Per germline, CDR1 SGHVS and CDR2 FNYEAQ. V was clipped by 2 bases and J by 8 bases, with 18 bases between them. The CDR3 is made up of 15 amino acids. The CDR3 loop is CASSLIQEKGGTQYF. The CDR3 DNA reads as TGTGCCAGCAGCTTAATTCAGGAGAAAGGTGGAACCCAGTACTTC.

The V and J genes are TRBV27 and TRBJ2-7; 7 nucleotides line up with TRBD1. Germline CDR1 reads MNHEY; CDR2 reads SMNVEV (reference sequence). J was trimmed by 3 bases and V by 6 bases; bases with no gene match: 11. There are 15 residues in the CDR3. CDR3: CASRGSGQSFYEQYF. CDR3 in DNA: TGTGCCAGCAGAGGGTCGGGACAGAGTTTCTACGAGCAGTACTTC.

This clonotype was found a few times. The rearrangement links TRBV4-2 to TRBJ2-3; 9 bases align to TRBD2. Germline loops: CDR1 LGHNA, CDR2 YNFKEQ. V shed 3 bases and J 0 bases; nucleotides not matched to a gene: 4. The CDR3 has 16 residues. The CDR3 DNA sequence: TGTGCCAGCAGCCATTTTCTAGCGGGGAGCACAGATACGCAGTATTTT. Translation: CASSHFLAGSTDTQYF.

With regard to this clonotype: A much more abundant neighbour one base away suggests this may be a read error. Without the conserved terminal phenylalanine or tryptophan, this CDR3 likely stems from a read error. The V and J genes are TRBV28 and TRBJ2-6; perhaps TRBD1 as D (6 bases). Trimming removed 4 bases from V and 2 bases from J, with 18 bases in between. CDR1 MDHEN and CDR2 SYDVKM come from the germline V gene. The CDR3 has 18 amino acids. CDR3 sequence (DNA): TGTGCCAGCAGTTCCTCGTCCCGGGACAAACCTGGGGCCAACGTCCTGACTTCC. It codes for CASSSSSRDKPGANVLTS.

The chain uses TRBV7-9 and TRBJ1-4; D not resolved. The CDR3 length is 13 residues. Germline CDR1 reads SEHNR; CDR2 reads FQNEAQ (reference sequence). Trimming shortened V by 3 bases and J by 4 bases, and 6 bases separated the two germline ends. The CDR3 here is CASSLADNEKLFF. CDR3 nucleotide sequence: TGTGCCAGCAGCTTGGCAGATAATGAAAAACTGTTTTTT.

V and J are TRBV29-1 and TRBJ1-3; D may be TRBD1 (5 bases). V was shortened by 0 bases and J by 4 bases, with 7 bases between the two germline ends. This CDR3 has 13 residues. Germline lookup yields CDR1 SQVTM and CDR2 ANQGSEA. This chain's CDR3 is CSVEDRAGNTIYF. As DNA, the CDR3 is TGCAGCGTTGAAGACAGGGCGGGAAACACCATATATTTT.

This clonotype has more than one count but fewer than ten. This chain connects TRBV27 to TRBJ1-5, with 9 bases matching TRBD1. V shed 7 bases and J 5 bases; nucleotides not matched to a gene: 6. The CDR3 totals 14 residues. CDR1 is MNHEY, CDR2 SMNVEV, per germline (reference sequence). The chain's CDR3 is CASKNRGLDQPQHF. The CDR3, as DNA: TGTGCCAGCAAAAACAGGGGGCTAGATCAGCCCCAGCATTTT.

As regards this clonotype: One end of the junction fails to match germline, which may point to a read error. The chain combines TRBV7-6 with TRBJ1-2, with D uncertain. The CDR3 covers 15 residues. Germline CDR1 and CDR2: SGHVS and FNYEAQ. The DNA of the CDR3 is TGTGCCAGAAGCTACTTGACGGAAAATAACTATGGCTACACCTTC. This translates into CARSYLTENNYGYTF.

This chain links TRBV9 with TRBJ1-2; the D gene is possibly TRBD1 (6 bases). V lost 0 bases and J lost 8, with 20 bases in between. The CDR3 sequence is 16 residues long. Germline CDR1 is SGDLS and CDR2 is YYNGEE. CDR3 loop: CASSVDGDTSLRGYTF. CDR3 DNA sequence: TGTGCCAGCAGCGTAGATGGGGACACTTCCCTGAGGGGCTACACCTTC.

This clonotype came up a few times. V is TRBV7-9 and J is TRBJ1-2; TRBD1 is a possible D gene (5 bases). There are 13 residues in the CDR3. V dropped 5 bases and J dropped 2 bases, with 9 bases sitting between them. The germline gives CDR1 SEHNR, CDR2 FQNEAQ (reference sequence). CDR3 residues: CASSPGMNYGYTF. CDR3 DNA: TGTGCCAGCAGCCCAGGGATGAACTATGGCTACACCTTC.

There are many counts of this clonotype. The chain combines TRBV7-9 with TRBJ1-2; unclear D gene. The germline V and J ends were trimmed by 5 bases and 4 bases, with 11 bases remaining between them. Germline V gene lookup returns CDR1 SEHNR and CDR2 FQNEAQ (reference sequence). The CDR3 length is 13 residues. This CDR3 is CASSPTLIYGYTF. CDR3 in DNA: TGTGCCAGCAGCCCAACCCTTATCTATGGCTACACCTTC.

This clonotype has at least ten counts. The chain recombines TRBV27 with TRBJ2-3; D perhaps matches TRBD1 (5 bases). V lost 0 bases and J lost 3, with 10 bases in between. This CDR3 spans 15 amino acids. Per the germline V gene, CDR1 is MNHEY and CDR2 is SMNVEV (reference sequence). CDR3 DNA sequence: TGTGCCAGCAGTTTATCGAAGGGGATAACAGATACGCAGTATTTT. Protein sequence: CASSLSKGITDTQYF.

This clonotype occurred many times. The chain has TRBV2 and TRBJ1-5; D may be TRBD1 (6 bases). The CDR3 spans 16 residues. V was clipped by 1 base and J by 4 bases, with 14 bases between them. The V gene's germline CDR1 is SNHLY and CDR2 FYNNEI. The DNA of the CDR3 is TGTGCCAGCAGTGAAGGGACCGGGACAAGTAATCAGCCCCAGCATTTT. The encoded protein is CASSEGTGTSNQPQHF.

This clonotype occurred many times. The chain joins TRBV12-5 to TRBJ2-6; maybe TRBD2 (5 bases). Deletions cut 1 base from V and 0 bases from J, with 22 bases between. The CDR3 runs to 21 residues. The germline CDR1 and CDR2 sequences are LGHNT and FRNRAP. CDR3 residues: CASGLAKDWTAEISGANVLTF. The CDR3 nucleotides read TGTGCTAGTGGTTTGGCTAAGGACTGGACGGCTGAAATCTCTGGGGCCAACGTCCTGACTTTC.

The V and J genes are TRBV19 and TRBJ1-4; D is perhaps TRBD1 (5 bases). The CDR3 is made up of 15 amino acids. V shed 4 bases and J shed 6 bases, with 15 bases lying between them. Germline V gene sequence: CDR1 LNHDA, CDR2 SQIVND (reference sequence). As DNA, the CDR3 is TGTGCCAGTAGTAAGAGGACATCGCTTTATGAAAAACTGTTTTTT. Translating it yields CASSKRTSLYEKLFF.

This clonotype was counted between two and nine times. This chain joins TRBV28 and TRBJ2-5, with 12 bases fitting TRBD2. V lost 3 bases and J lost 3; bases outside the gene matches: 5. This CDR3 is 16 amino acids long. In germline, CDR1 is MDHEN, CDR2 SYDVKM. Here the CDR3 reads CASSLPRTSGKETQYF. The CDR3 region has the DNA TGTGCCAGCAGTTTGCCCCGGACTAGCGGGAAAGAGACCCAGTACTTC.

This clonotype turned up a few times. V usage is TRBV20-1 and J usage is TRBJ2-1; no definite D call. Deletions cut 2 bases from V and 5 bases from J, with 10 bases between. Germline V lookup: CDR1 DFQATT, CDR2 SNEGSKA (reference sequence). The CDR3 consists of 13 residues. The CDR3 is CSARFTSDNEQFF. Here the CDR3 DNA reads TGCAGTGCTAGATTCACGTCAGACAATGAGCAGTTCTTC.